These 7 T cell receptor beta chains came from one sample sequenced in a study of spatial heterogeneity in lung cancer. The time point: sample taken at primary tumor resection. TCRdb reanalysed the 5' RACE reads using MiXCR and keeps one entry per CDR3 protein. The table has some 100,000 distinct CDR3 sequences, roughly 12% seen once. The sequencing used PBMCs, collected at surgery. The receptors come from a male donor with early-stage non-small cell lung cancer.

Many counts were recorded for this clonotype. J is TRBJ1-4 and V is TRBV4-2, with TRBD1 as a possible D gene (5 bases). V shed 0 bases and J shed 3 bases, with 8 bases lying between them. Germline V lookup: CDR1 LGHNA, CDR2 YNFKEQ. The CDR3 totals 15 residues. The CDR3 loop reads CASSQDEGPNEKLFF. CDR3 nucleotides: TGTGCCAGCAGCCAAGATGAGGGGCCTAATGAAAAACTGTTTTTT.

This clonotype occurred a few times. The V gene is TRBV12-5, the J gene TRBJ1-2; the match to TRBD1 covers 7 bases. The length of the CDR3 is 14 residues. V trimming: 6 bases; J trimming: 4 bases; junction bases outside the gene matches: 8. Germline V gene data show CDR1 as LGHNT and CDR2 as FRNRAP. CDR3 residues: CASGHRDSSYGYTF. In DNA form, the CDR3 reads TGTGCTAGTGGACATCGGGACAGCTCCTATGGCTACACCTTC.

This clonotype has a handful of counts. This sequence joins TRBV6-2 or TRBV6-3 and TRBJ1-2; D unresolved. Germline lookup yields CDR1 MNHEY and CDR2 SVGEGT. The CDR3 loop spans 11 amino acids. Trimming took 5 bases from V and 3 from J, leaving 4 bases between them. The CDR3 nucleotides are TGTGCCAGCAGTACAGACTATGGCTACACCTTC. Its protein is CASSTDYGYTF.

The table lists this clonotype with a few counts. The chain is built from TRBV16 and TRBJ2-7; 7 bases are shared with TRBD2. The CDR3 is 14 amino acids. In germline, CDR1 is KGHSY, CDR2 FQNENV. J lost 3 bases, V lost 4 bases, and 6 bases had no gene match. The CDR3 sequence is CASSPTREGYEQYF. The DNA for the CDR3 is TGTGCCAGCAGCCCCACGAGGGAGGGCTACGAGCAGTACTTC.

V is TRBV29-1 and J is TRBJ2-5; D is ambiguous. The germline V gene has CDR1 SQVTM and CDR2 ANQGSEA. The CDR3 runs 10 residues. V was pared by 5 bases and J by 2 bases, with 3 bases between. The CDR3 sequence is CSVRQETQYF. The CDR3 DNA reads TGCAGCGTTCGGCAAGAGACCCAGTACTTC.

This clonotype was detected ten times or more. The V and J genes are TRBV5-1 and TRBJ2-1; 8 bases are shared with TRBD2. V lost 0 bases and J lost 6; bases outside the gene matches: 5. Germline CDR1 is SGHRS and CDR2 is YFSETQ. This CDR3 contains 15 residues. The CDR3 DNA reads TGCGCCAGCAGCTTGGCAGCGGGAGTGGGCAATGAGCAGTTCTTC. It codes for CASSLAAGVGNEQFF.

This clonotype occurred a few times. CDR3 nucleotides: TGTGCCAGCAGTTACTCCCGGGGGACCTACGAGCAGTACTTC. It specifies CASSYSRGTYEQYF. The genes are TRBV6-2 or TRBV6-3 and TRBJ2-7; tentatively, D is TRBD2 (6 bases). Trimming took 0 bases from V and 2 from J, leaving 8 bases between them. Germline V gene data show CDR1 as MNHEY and CDR2 as SVGEGT. This CDR3 is 14 amino acids long.